The TCR beta chain under discussion was sequenced for a study of CD8+ T cells in alopecia areata. As for the study in general: Treated patients were given 5 to 10 mg oral tofacitinib twice daily. Overall study results and limits: Scalp data also include sequences from resident alphabeta T cells of normal skin.

This CDR3 spans 15 amino acids. Germline-derived CDR1 and CDR2 are SGHKS and YYEKEE (reference sequence). cDNA reverse transcribed from extracted RNA served as the sequencing template. Repertoires were generated with immunoSEQ multiplex PCR, while TCRdb's copy carries only in-frame clones and drops some. The sample carries hundreds of thousands of clones, less than 80% recorded once. This clone has only a few counts. Its antigen is not known. The junction departs from germline at one end; a sequencing error may be responsible. The material was CD4+ T cells sorted from blood, obtained at week 0. The receptor comes from a human donor with alopecia areata. The chain combines TRBV5-5 with TRBJ2-7, with D unresolved. The CDR3 nucleotides read TGCGCCAGCAGCCAAATCCCAACCGATGTCTACGAGCAGTACTTC. Its protein is CASSQIPTDVYEQYF.